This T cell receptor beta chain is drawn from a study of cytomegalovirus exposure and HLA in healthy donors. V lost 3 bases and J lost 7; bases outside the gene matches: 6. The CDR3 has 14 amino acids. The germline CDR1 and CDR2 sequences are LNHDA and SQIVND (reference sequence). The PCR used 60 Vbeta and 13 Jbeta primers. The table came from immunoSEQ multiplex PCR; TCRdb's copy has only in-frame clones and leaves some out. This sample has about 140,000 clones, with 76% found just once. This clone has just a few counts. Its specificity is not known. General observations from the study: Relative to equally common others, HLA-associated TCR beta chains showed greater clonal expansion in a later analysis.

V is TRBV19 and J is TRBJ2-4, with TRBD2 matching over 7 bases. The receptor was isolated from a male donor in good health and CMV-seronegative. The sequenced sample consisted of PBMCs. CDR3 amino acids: CASSIREGTNIQYF. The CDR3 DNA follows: TGTGCCAGTAGTATTAGGGAGGGGACTAACATTCAGTACTTC.